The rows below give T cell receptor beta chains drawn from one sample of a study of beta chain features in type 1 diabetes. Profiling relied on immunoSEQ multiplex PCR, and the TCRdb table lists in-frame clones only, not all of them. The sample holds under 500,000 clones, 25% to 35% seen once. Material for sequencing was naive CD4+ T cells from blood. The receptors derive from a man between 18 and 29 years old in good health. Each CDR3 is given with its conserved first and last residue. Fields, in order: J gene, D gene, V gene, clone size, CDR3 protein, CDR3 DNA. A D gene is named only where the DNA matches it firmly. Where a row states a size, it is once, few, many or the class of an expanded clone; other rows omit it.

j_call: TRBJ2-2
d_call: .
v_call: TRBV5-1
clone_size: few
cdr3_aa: CASSLEYQAGELFF
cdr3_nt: TGCGCCAGCAGCTTGGAGTATCAGGCCGGGGAGCTGTTTTTT

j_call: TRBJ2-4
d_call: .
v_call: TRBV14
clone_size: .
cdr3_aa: CASRKRVTKNIQYF
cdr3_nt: TGTGCCAGCAGGAAGAGGGTAACCAAAAACATTCAGTACTTC

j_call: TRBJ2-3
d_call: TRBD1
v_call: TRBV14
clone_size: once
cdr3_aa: CASSMDRTRTDTQYF
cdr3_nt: TGTGCCAGCAGTATGGACAGGACGCGCACAGATACGCAGTATTTT

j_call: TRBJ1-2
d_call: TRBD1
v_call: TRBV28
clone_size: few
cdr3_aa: CASSMDRAYYTF
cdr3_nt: TGTGCCAGCAGTATGGACAGGGCCTACTACACCTTC

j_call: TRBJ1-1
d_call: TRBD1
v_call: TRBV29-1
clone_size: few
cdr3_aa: CSASGTANTEAFF
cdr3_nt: TGCAGCGCCTCCGGGACAGCGAACACTGAAGCTTTCTTT

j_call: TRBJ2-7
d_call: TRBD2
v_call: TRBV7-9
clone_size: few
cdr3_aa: CASSLVGLVYEQYF
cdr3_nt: TGTGCCAGCAGCTTAGTGGGACTAGTCTACGAGCAGTACTTC

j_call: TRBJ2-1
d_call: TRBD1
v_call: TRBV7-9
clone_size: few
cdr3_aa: CASSFYSGGAKNEQFF
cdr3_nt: TGTGCCAGCAGCTTCTATTCAGGGGGCGCTAAGAATGAGCAGTTCTTC

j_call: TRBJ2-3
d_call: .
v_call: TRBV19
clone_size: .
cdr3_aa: CASSPGLAAGDTQYF
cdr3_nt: TGTGCCAGTAGTCCGGGACTGGCTGCGGGAGATACGCAGTATTTT

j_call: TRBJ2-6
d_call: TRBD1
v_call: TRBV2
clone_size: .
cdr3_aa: CASSLDRAGANVLTF
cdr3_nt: TGTGCCAGCAGCCTTGACAGGGCTGGGGCCAACGTCCTGACTTTC

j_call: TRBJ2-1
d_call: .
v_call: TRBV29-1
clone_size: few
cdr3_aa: CSADEDSYNEQFF
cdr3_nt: TGCAGCGCTGACGAGGACTCCTACAATGAGCAGTTCTTC

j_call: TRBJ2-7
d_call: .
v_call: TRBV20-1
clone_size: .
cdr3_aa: CSAEKGTEQYF
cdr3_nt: TGCAGTGCCGAGAAAGGGACAGAGCAGTACTTC

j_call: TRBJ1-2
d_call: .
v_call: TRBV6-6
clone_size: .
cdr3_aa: CASSYGYGYTF
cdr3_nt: TGTGCCAGCAGTTACGGCTATGGCTACACCTTC

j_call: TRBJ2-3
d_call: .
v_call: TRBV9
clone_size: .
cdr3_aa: CASSVGHGIDTQYF
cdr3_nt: TGTGCCAGCAGCGTAGGCCATGGGATAGATACGCAGTATTTT

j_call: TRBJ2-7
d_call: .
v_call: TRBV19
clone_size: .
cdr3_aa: CASSIVGDEQYF
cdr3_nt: TGTGCCAGTAGTATCGTCGGGGACGAGCAGTACTTC

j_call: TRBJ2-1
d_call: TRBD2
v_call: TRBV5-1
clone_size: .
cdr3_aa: CASSLTSGSVNEQFF
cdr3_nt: TGCGCCAGCAGCCTCACCAGCGGGAGTGTAAATGAGCAGTTCTTC

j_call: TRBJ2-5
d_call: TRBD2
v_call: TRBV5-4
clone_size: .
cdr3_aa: CASSLVPAGGLETQYF
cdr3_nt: TGTGCCAGCAGCTTGGTCCCAGCGGGAGGGTTGGAGACCCAGTACTTC

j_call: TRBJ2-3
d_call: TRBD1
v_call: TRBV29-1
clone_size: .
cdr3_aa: CSVVGTGYLADTQYF
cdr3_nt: TGCAGCGTTGTGGGGACAGGGTATCTCGCAGATACGCAGTATTTT

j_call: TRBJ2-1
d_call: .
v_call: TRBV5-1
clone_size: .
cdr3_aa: CASSPGPNNEQFF
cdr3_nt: TGCGCCAGCAGCCCCGGACCCAACAATGAGCAGTTCTTC

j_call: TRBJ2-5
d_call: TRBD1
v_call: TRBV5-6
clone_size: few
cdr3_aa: CASSQYDRGQETQYF
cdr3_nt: TGTGCCAGCAGCCAATACGACAGGGGGCAGGAGACCCAGTACTTC

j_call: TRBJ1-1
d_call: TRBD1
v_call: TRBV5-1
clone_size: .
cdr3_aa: CASRGGQGTEAFF
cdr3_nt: TGCGCCAGCAGGGGTGGACAGGGAACCGAAGCTTTCTTT

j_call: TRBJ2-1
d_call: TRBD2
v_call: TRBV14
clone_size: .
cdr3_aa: CASSPSGRAGNEQFF
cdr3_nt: TGTGCCAGCAGCCCTAGCGGGAGGGCTGGCAATGAGCAGTTCTTC

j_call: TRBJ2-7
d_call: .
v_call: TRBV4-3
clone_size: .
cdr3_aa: CASSRSLLGLEQYF
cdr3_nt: TGCGCCAGCAGCCGATCCTTACTAGGTCTCGAGCAGTACTTC

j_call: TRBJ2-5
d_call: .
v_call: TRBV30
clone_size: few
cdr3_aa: CAWSAGLRETQYF
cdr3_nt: TGTGCCTGGAGTGCGGGGTTGAGGGAGACCCAGTACTTC

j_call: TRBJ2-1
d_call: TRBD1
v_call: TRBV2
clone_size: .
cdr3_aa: CASSDRDREGEQFF
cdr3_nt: TGTGCCAGCAGCGACCGGGACAGGGAGGGTGAGCAGTTCTTC

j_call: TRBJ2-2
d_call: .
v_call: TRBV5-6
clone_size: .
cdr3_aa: CASSPDYRAGGELFF
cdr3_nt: TGTGCCAGCAGCCCCGATTACAGGGCGGGCGGGGAGCTGTTTTTT

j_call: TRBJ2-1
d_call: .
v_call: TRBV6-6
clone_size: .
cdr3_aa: CASSVDPYNEQFF
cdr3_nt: TGTGCCAGCAGTGTTGACCCTTACAATGAGCAGTTCTTC

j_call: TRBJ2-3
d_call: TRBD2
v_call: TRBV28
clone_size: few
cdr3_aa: CASSLLASGTPTDTQYF
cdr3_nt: TGTGCCAGCAGTTTATTGGCTAGCGGGACCCCCACAGATACGCAGTATTTT

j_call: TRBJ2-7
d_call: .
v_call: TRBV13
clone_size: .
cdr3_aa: CASSFGQPTYEQYF
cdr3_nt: TGTGCCAGCAGCTTTGGCCAACCAACCTACGAGCAGTACTTC

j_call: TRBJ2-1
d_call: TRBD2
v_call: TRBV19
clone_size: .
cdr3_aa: CASSKGPLAGRMDEQFF
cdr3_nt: TGTGCCAGTAGTAAAGGGCCTCTAGCGGGCCGGATGGATGAGCAGTTCTTC

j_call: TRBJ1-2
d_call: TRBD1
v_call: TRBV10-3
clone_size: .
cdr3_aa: CAISEDRGNGYTF
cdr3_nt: TGTGCCATCAGTGAGGACAGGGGTAATGGCTACACCTTC

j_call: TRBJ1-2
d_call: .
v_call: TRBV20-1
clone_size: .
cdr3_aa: CSAPRVGYTF
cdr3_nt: TGCAGTGCTCCTCGGGTTGGCTACACCTTC

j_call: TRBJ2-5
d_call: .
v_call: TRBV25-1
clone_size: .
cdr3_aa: CASSEFGSPLTQYF
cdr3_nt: TGTGCCAGCAGTGAATTCGGCAGCCCTTTGACCCAGTACTTC

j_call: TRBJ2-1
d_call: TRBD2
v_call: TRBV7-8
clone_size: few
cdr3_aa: CASSLVVRGGHNEQFF
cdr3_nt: TGTGCCAGCAGCTTAGTCGTGCGGGGGGGCCACAATGAGCAGTTCTTC

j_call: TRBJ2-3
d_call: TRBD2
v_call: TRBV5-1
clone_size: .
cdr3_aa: CASSLPSGSSDTQYF
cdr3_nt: TGCGCCAGCAGCTTGCCTAGCGGGAGCTCAGATACGCAGTATTTT

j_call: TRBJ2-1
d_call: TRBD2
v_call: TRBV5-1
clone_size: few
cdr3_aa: CASSGLRSGSTDEQFF
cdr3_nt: TGCGCCAGCAGCGGCCTGCGGAGCGGGAGTACGGATGAGCAGTTCTTC

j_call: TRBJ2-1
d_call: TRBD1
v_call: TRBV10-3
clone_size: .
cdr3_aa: CAISELDRGPGEQFF
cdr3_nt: TGTGCCATCAGTGAGTTGGACAGGGGGCCGGGTGAGCAGTTCTTC

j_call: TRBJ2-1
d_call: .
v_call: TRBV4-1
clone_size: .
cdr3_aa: CASSQVGLVGVQFF
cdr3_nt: TGCGCCAGCAGCCAAGTTGGTCTAGTCGGGGTGCAGTTCTTC

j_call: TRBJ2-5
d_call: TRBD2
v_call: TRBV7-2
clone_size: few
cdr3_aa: CASSLGLAEETQYF
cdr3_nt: TGTGCCAGCAGCTTAGGGCTAGCGGAAGAGACCCAGTACTTC

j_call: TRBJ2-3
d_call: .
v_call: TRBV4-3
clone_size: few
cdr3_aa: CASSQAFGGTDTQYF
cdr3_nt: TGCGCCAGCAGCCAAGCCTTCGGGGGCACAGATACGCAGTATTTT

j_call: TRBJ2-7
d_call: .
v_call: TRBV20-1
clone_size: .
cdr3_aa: CSARGPPLQYF
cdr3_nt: TGCAGTGCTAGAGGTCCTCCTCTTCAGTACTTC

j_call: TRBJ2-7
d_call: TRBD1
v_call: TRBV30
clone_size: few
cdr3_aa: CAWDRGEYYEQYF
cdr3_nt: TGTGCCTGGGACAGGGGCGAGTACTACGAGCAGTACTTC

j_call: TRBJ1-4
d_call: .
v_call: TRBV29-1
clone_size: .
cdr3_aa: CSVRQGNEKLFF
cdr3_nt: TGCAGCGTTCGTCAGGGTAATGAAAAACTGTTTTTT

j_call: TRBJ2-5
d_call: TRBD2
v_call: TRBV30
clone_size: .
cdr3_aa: CARTSGRALVETQYF
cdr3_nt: TGTGCCCGAACTAGCGGGAGGGCCCTCGTAGAGACCCAGTACTTC

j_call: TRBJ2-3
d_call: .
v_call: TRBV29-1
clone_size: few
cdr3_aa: CSVSGSKDTQYF
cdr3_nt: TGCAGCGTTAGCGGCTCCAAGGATACGCAGTATTTT

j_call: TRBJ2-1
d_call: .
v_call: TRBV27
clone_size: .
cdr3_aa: CASGGSPVYNEQFF
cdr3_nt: TGTGCCAGCGGGGGCTCCCCGGTTTACAATGAGCAGTTCTTC

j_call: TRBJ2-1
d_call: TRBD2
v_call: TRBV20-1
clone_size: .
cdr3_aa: CSAEYPGLAIF
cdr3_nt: TGCAGTGCCGAGTACCCGGGACTAGCGATCTTC

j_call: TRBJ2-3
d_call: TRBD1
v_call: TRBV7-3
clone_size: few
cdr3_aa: CASSPQGSDTQYF
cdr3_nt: TGTGCCAGCAGCCCACAGGGGTCAGATACGCAGTATTTT

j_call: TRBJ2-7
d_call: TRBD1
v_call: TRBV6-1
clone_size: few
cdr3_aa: CASSEAGTVYEQYF
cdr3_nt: TGTGCCAGCAGTGAAGCTGGGACAGTGTACGAGCAGTACTTC

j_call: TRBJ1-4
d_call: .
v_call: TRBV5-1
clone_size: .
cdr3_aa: CASSPRRGIEEKLFF
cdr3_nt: TGCGCCAGCAGCCCTAGGAGGGGTATCGAAGAAAAACTGTTTTTT

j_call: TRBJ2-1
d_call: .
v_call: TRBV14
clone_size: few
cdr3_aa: CPLGAEAKGTGNERDEQFF
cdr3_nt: TGTCCCTTGGGGGCGGAAGCGAAGGGGACTGGAAATGAGAGGGATGAGCAGTTCTTC

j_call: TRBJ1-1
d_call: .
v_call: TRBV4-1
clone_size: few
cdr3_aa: CASSQDARAGLKTEAFF
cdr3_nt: TGCGCCAGCAGCCAAGATGCCAGGGCAGGGTTGAAGACTGAAGCTTTCTTT

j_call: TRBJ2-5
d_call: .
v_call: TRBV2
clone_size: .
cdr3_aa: CASSEEETQYF
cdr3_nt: TGTGCCAGCAGTGAAGAAGAGACCCAGTACTTC

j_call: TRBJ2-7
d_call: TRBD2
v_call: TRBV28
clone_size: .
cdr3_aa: CASSQLAGVTYEQYF
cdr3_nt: TGTGCCAGCAGTCAACTAGCGGGAGTAACCTACGAGCAGTACTTC

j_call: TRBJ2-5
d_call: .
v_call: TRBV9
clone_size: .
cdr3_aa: CASSVDGGEGETQYF
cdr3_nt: TGTGCCAGCAGCGTAGACGGCGGGGAAGGGGAGACCCAGTACTTC

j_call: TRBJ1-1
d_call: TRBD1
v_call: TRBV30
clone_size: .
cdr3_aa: CAWRLKGQLNTEAFF
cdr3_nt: TGTGCCTGGAGGCTAAAGGGACAGTTGAACACTGAAGCTTTCTTT